The present entry profiles one T cell receptor (beta chain) with its context. Its antigen is not identified. This sample is part of a study of cytomegalovirus exposure and HLA in healthy donors. Looking at the study overall: Among the 398 donors who were genotyped, approximately 84% fell in the genetic ancestry cluster that is associated with self-reported Caucasian donors. Study-level findings and limits: Per a prior analysis, the majority of TCR beta V segments were productive roughly 87% or roughly 30% of the time. Some V segments could not be told apart, so they were left out, TRBV6-2 and TRBV6-3 among them.

The PCR was carried out with 60 Vbeta primers and 13 Jbeta primers. Original handling: Later, an analysis found about 83 million unique TCR beta chains, and some 10 million of these were shared. Sequencing was performed with immunoSEQ multiplex PCR; in TCRdb, only in-frame clones are kept and a portion is missing. V, J and clone size were drawn from that table, and D and trimming were deduced from the DNA. The repertoire has 210,000 or so clones, around nine tenths of them found once; the top ten carry 1%. V gave up 3 bases and J gave up 9 bases; unmatched junction bases: 10. The CDR3 consists of 16 residues. The germline gives CDR1 LGHNA, CDR2 YNFKEQ.

The V and J genes are TRBV4-2 and TRBJ2-1, with TRBD2 identical over 11 bases. The sequenced sample consisted of PBMCs. The TCR was taken from a woman younger than 30 in good health and CMV-seronegative. The CDR3 nucleotides read TGTGCCAGCAGCCAGAGAACTAGCGGGAGAGTAGTTGAGCAGTTCTTC. Translating gives CASSQRTSGRVVEQFF.